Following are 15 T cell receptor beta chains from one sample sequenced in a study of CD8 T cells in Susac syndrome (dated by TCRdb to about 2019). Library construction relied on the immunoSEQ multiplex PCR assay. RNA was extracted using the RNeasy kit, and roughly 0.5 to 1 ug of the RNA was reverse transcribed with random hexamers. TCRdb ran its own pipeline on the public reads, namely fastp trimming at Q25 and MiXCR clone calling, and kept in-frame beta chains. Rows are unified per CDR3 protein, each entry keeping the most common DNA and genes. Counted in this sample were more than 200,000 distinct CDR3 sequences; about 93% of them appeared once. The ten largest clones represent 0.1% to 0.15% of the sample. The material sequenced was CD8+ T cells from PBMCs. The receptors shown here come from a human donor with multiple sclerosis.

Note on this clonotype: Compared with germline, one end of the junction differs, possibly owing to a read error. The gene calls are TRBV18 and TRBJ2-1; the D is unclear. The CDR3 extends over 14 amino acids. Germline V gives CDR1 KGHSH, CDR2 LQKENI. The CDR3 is CASSPGQAYYEQFF. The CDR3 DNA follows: TGTGCCAGCTCACCCGGGCAGGCCTACTATGAGCAGTTCTTC.

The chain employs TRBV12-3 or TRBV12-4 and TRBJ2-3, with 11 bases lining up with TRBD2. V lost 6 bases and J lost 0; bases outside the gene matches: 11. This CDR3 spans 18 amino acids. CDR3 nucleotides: TGTGCCAGCAGCTCACCCCTAGCGGGGGGACCTAGCACAGATACGCAGTATTTT. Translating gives CASSSPLAGGPSTDTQYF.

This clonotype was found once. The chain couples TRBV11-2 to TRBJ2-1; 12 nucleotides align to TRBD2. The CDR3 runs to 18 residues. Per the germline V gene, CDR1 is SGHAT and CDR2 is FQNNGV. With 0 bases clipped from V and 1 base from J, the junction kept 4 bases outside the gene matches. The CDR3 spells CASSLEPSGGGSYNEQFF. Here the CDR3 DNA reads TGTGCCAGCAGCTTAGAACCTAGCGGGGGGGGATCCTACAATGAGCAGTTCTTC.

The CDR3 DNA sequence: TGTGCCAGCAGCATGGGACTTAGCACAGATACGCAGTATTTT. As protein: CASSMGLSTDTQYF. The J gene is TRBJ2-3, the V gene TRBV5-4, with D maybe TRBD2 (6 bases). Germline V lookup: CDR1 SGHNT, CDR2 YYREEE (reference sequence). This CDR3 comprises 14 residues. V was cut by 4 bases and J by 0 bases, with 9 bases left in between.

Here the CDR3 DNA reads TGTGCCAGCAGCCGGGACAGGGGGCGAAGTTGGGCCACTGAAGCTTTCTTT. This translates into CASSRDRGRSWATEAFF. The chain combines TRBV7-2 with TRBJ1-1; 12 bases line up with TRBD1. Trimming took 5 bases from V and 4 from J; bases not matched to a gene: 11. This CDR3 is built from 17 residues. The V gene's germline CDR1 is SGHTA and CDR2 FQGNSA.

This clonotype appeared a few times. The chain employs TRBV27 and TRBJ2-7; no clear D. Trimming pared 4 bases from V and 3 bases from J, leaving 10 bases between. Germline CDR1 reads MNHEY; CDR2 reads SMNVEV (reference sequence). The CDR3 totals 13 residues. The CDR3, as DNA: TGTGCCAGCAGTTCTGGGGTTAGCTACGAGCAGTACTTC. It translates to CASSSGVSYEQYF.

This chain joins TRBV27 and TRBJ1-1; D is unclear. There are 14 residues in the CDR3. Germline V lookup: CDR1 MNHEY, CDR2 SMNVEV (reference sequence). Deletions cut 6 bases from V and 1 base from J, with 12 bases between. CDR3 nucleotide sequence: TGTGCCAGCAGCCGTTTTGACCAGAACACTGAAGCTTTCTTT. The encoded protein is CASSRFDQNTEAFF.

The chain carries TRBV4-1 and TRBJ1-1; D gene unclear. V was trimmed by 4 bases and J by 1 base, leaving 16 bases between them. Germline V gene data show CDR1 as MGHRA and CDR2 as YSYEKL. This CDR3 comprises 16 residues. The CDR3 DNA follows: TGCGCCAGCAGCCCAACAATTACAGCCACGAACACTGAAGCTTTCTTT. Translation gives CASSPTITATNTEAFF.

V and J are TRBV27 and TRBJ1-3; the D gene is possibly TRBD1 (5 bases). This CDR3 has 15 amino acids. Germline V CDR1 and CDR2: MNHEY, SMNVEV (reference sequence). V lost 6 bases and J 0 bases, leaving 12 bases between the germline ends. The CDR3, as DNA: TGTGCCAGCAGAAGGGACGGAAACTCTGGAAACACCATATATTTT. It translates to CASRRDGNSGNTIYF.

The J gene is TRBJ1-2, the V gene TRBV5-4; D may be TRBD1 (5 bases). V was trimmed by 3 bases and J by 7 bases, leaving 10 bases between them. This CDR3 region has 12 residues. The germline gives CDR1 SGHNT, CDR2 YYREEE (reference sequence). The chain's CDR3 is CASSWGFSGYTF. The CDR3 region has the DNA TGTGCCAGCAGCTGGGGCTTCTCTGGCTACACCTTC.

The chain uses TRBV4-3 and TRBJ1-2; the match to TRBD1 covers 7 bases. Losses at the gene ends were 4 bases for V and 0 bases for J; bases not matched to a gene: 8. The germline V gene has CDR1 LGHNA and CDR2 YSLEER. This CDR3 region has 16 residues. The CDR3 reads CASSLDRIGANYGYTF. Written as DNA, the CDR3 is TGCGCCAGCAGCCTGGACAGGATAGGAGCTAACTATGGCTACACCTTC.

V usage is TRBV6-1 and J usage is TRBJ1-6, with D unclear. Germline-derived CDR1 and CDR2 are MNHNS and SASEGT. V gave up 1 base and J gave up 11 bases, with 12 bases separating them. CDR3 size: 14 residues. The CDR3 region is CASSEGTLWTPLHF. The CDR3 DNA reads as TGTGCCAGCAGTGAAGGTACCCTCTGGACACCCCTCCACTTT.

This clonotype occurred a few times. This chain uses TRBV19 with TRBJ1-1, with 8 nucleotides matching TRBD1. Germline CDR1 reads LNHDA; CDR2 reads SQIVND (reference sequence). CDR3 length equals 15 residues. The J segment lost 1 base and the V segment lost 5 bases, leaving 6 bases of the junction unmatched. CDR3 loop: CASSLDRAANTEAFF. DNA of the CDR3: TGTGCCAGTAGTCTGGACAGGGCCGCGAACACTGAAGCTTTCTTT. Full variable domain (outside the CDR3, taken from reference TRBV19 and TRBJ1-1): DGGITQSPKYLFRKEGQNVTLSCEQNLNHDAMYWYRQDPGQGLRLIYYSQIVNDFQKGDIAEGYSVSREKKESFPLTVTSAQKNPTAFYLCASSLDRAANTEAFFGQGTRLTVV.

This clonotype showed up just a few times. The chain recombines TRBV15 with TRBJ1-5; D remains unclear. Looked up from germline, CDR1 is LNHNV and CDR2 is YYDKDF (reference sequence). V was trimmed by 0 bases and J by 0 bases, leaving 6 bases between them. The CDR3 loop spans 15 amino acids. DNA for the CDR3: TGTGCCACCAGCAGAGATCGGGGTAGCAATCAGCCCCAGCATTTT. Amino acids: CATSRDRGSNQPQHF.

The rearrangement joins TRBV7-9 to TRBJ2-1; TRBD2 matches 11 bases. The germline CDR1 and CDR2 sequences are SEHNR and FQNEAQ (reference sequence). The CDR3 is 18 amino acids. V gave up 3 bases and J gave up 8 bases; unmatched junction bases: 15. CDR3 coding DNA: TGTGCCAGCAGCTTTACTAGCGGGAGAGTTTTAGCGAGCGATGAGCAGTTCTTC. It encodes CASSFTSGRVLASDEQFF.